This passage covers 19 T cell receptor beta chains from one sample sequenced in a study of blood T cell repertoires in COVID-19. Using immunoSEQ multiplex PCR, the repertoire was profiled, and TCRdb retains in-frame clones only, with some absent. The table records more than 300,000 clones, approximately 90% of them present only once. Source material: PBMCs or T cells enriched from blood (not recorded which). These receptors were collected from a woman under 30 who had recovered from COVID-19.

The gene calls are TRBV2 and TRBJ2-2; 12 bases match TRBD2. The CDR3 extends over 15 amino acids. Germline CDR1 is SNHLY and CDR2 is FYNNEI. V trimming: 8 bases; J trimming: 7 bases; junction bases outside the gene matches: 8. In DNA form, the CDR3 reads TGTGCCAGCTCACCTACTAGCGGGGGGATCGGGGAGCTGTTTTTT. Its translation is CASSPTSGGIGELFF.

This clone was seen more than once but under ten times. CDR3 amino acids: CSVEVQGETEAFF. CDR3 nucleotide sequence: TGCAGCGTTGAAGTACAAGGAGAGACTGAAGCTTTCTTT. The V and J genes are TRBV29-1 and TRBJ1-1; D is unresolved. CDR1 SQVTM and CDR2 ANQGSEA come from the germline V gene. V was cut by 1 base and J by 5 bases, with 11 bases left in between. This CDR3 comprises 13 residues.

The chain is built from TRBV10-2 and TRBJ1-5, with 7 bases identical to TRBD1. CDR1 and CDR2 (germline): WSHSY, SAAADI. V lost 0 bases and J lost 3; bases outside the gene matches: 11. The CDR3 is made up of 18 amino acids. The CDR3 DNA reads as TGCGCCAGCAGTGAGTCGCCTTTTCGGGACAGAATCAATCAGCCCCAGCATTTT. This codes for CASSESPFRDRINQPQHF.

This rearrangement joins TRBV5-1 to TRBJ1-2, with D hard to call. The CDR3 loop spans 13 amino acids. Looked up from germline, CDR1 is SGHRS and CDR2 is YFSETQ. Trimming removed 4 bases at V and 3 bases at J, with 10 bases between. The CDR3: CASSTNQDYGYTF. CDR3 in DNA: TGCGCCAGCAGCACCAACCAGGACTATGGCTACACCTTC. Based on the CDR3 plus reference TRBV5-1 and TRBJ1-2, the full variable domain is KAGVTQTPRYLIKTRGQQVTLSCSPISGHRSVSWYQQTPGQGLQFLFEYFSETQRNKGNFPGRFSGRQFSNSRSEMNVSTLELGDSALYLCASSTNQDYGYTFGSGTRLTVV.

DNA of the CDR3: TGTGCCAGCAGCCCGGGACAGGGGGGGAGTAATGAAAAACTGTTTTTT. This sequence encodes CASSPGQGGSNEKLFF. The chain couples TRBV7-9 to TRBJ1-4; 11 positions match TRBD1. This CDR3 spans 16 amino acids. V trimming: 5 bases; J trimming: 4 bases; junction bases outside the gene matches: 6. CDR1 is SEHNR, CDR2 FQNEAQ, per germline (reference sequence).

V usage is TRBV28 and J usage is TRBJ1-5; TRBD1 aligns across 7 bases. This CDR3 is 14 amino acids long. CDR1 is MDHEN, CDR2 SYDVKM, per germline. The V segment lost 6 bases and the J segment 6 bases; nucleotides outside the gene matches: 8. CDR3 nucleotides: TGTGCCAGCAGCCCTACAGGGGCGAGTCAGCCCCAGCATTTT. Its translation is CASSPTGASQPQHF.

The rearrangement joins TRBV10-2 to TRBJ1-2; tentative D call: TRBD1 (6 bases). Germline V lookup: CDR1 WSHSY, CDR2 SAAADI. The CDR3 runs 17 residues. V gave up 2 bases and J gave up 0 bases, with 16 bases separating them. CDR3 nucleotides: TGCGCCAGCAGTGAGGGGTGGGGACACCCGGCTAACTATGGCTACACCTTC. Amino acid sequence: CASSEGWGHPANYGYTF.

V usage is TRBV11-2 and J usage is TRBJ1-2, with D unresolved. Per the germline V gene, CDR1 is SGHAT and CDR2 is FQNNGV. CDR3 size: 15 residues. Trimming left V 1 base short and J 0 bases short, with 9 bases between. The CDR3 region is CASSLGRAPNYGYTF. The CDR3 DNA is TGTGCCAGCAGCTTAGGCCGCGCCCCTAACTATGGCTACACCTTC.

This rearrangement joins TRBV9 to TRBJ2-7, with 10 bases lining up with TRBD2. The germline V gene has CDR1 SGDLS and CDR2 YYNGEE. V gave up 3 bases and J gave up 6 bases; unmatched junction bases: 9. This CDR3 has 15 residues. The CDR3 sequence: CASSATGTSASEQYF. The CDR3 DNA reads TGTGCCAGCAGCGCCACTGGGACTAGCGCAAGCGAGCAGTACTTC.

The chain carries TRBV6-2 or TRBV6-3 and TRBJ2-5; 7 nucleotides match TRBD2. CDR3 size: 16 residues. CDR1 is MNHEY, CDR2 SVGEGT, per germline. Trimming removed 0 bases from V and 2 bases from J; junction bases left unmatched: 6. The CDR3 sequence is CASSYSSTSYQETQYF. The CDR3 nucleotides are TGTGCCAGCAGTTACTCTTCGACTAGCTATCAAGAGACCCAGTACTTC.

The genes are TRBV18 and TRBJ1-3, with D possibly matching TRBD1 (5 bases). Per germline, CDR1 KGHSH and CDR2 LQKENI. Trimming left V 2 bases short and J 4 bases short, with 9 bases between. The CDR3 is 14 residues long. The CDR3 DNA follows: TGTGCCAGCTCACCAGTGGCAGGGGGAAACACCATATATTTT. It translates to CASSPVAGGNTIYF.

V usage is TRBV11-1 and J usage is TRBJ2-7; the match to TRBD1 covers 9 bases. J gave up 3 bases and V 5 bases, and 8 bases lay outside the gene matches. From germline, CDR1 is SGHAT and CDR2 FQDESV (reference sequence). The CDR3 runs to 15 residues. The DNA for the CDR3 is TGTGCCAGCAGCAAGGGACAGGGAATAGTCTACGAGCAGTACTTC. Its translation: CASSKGQGIVYEQYF. The full variable domain, its missing parts supplied by reference TRBV11-1 and TRBJ2-7, is EAEVAQSPRYKITEKSQAVAFWCDPISGHATLYWYRQILGQGPELLVQFQDESVVDDSQLPKDRFSAERLKGVDSTLKIQPAELGDSAMYLCASSKGQGIVYEQYFGPGTRLTVT.

This clone has more than one count but fewer than ten. The chain links TRBV29-1 to TRBJ2-1; perhaps TRBD1 as D (6 bases). This CDR3 region has 12 residues. Trimming shortened V by 5 bases and J by 5 bases, and 10 bases separated the two germline ends. Germline lookup yields CDR1 SQVTM and CDR2 ANQGSEA. In nucleotides, the CDR3 is TGCAGCGTTCGGACAGTAAACAATGAGCAGTTCTTC. Translated, it gives CSVRTVNNEQFF.

The chain has TRBV4-2 and TRBJ1-2; D is ambiguous. The CDR3 has 17 amino acids. The ends were cut back, 0 bases at V and 2 bases at J, with 16 bases in the middle. Germline V gene lookup returns CDR1 LGHNA and CDR2 YNFKEQ. The CDR3 DNA reads TGTGCCAGCAGCCAAGATTTTGAAGCCAGGCTAAACTATGGCTACACCTTC. Encoded protein: CASSQDFEARLNYGYTF.

The chain joins TRBV28 to TRBJ1-2; tentative D call: TRBD1 (5 bases). The germline gives CDR1 MDHEN, CDR2 SYDVKM. CDR3 length: 15 residues. V shed 3 bases and J shed 5 bases, with 16 bases lying between them. The CDR3 DNA reads as TGTGCCAGCAGTTTGCCCCCCCAGGGCGGATATGGCTACACCTTC. This encodes CASSLPPQGGYGYTF.

As DNA, the CDR3 is TGTGCCAGCAGTACCCTCCTAGCATCATTCCCCCACGAGCAGTACTTC. It specifies CASSTLLASFPHEQYF. The V and J genes are TRBV27 and TRBJ2-7, with D tentatively TRBD2 (5 bases). Germline values: CDR1 MNHEY, CDR2 SMNVEV (reference sequence). With 5 bases removed from V and 5 bases from J, the gap between germline ends came to 22 bases. CDR3 length: 16 amino acids.

With regard to this clone: Other nucleotide sequences from this sample produce the same CDR3. V is TRBV27 and J is TRBJ2-1, with 7 positions matching TRBD1. The CDR3 consists of 15 residues. Germline CDR1 and CDR2: MNHEY and SMNVEV (reference sequence). Germline trimming cut 2 bases from V and 0 bases from J; bases unmatched to any gene: 1. For the CDR3, the DNA is TGTGCCAGCAGTTTAGCAGGGGGCTCCTACAATGAGCAGTTCTTC. Its protein product is CASSLAGGSYNEQFF.

The chain has TRBV5-6 and TRBJ2-3; the match to TRBD2 covers 12 bases. CDR1 SGHDT and CDR2 YYEEEE come from the germline V gene. V lost 4 bases to trimming and J lost 7 bases; unmatched junction nucleotides: 7. The CDR3 is 15 residues long. CDR3 DNA sequence: TGTGCCAGCAGCCAGACTAGCGGGGGACCATATACGCAGTATTTT. Residues: CASSQTSGGPYTQYF.

This chain links TRBV11-2 with TRBJ2-2, with D tentatively TRBD2 (7 bases). Deletions cut 3 bases from V and 1 base from J, with 12 bases between. The CDR3 covers 16 residues. Germline V lookup: CDR1 SGHAT, CDR2 FQNNGV. The chain's CDR3 is CASSLTGGKNTGELFF. CDR3 coding DNA: TGTGCCAGCAGCTTGACGGGGGGCAAGAACACCGGGGAGCTGTTTTTT.